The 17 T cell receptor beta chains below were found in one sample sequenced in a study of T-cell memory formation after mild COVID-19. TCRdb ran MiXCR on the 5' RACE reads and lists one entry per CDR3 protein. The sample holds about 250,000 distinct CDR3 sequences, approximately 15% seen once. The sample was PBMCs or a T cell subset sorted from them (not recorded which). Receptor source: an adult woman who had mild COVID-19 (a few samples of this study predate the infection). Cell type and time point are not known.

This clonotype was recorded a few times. The CDR3 nucleotides read TGCGCCAGCAGCTTGGCCACAGGGACTACCTACGAGCAGTACTTC. It is translated as CASSLATGTTYEQYF. The chain couples TRBV5-1 to TRBJ2-7; a possible D gene is TRBD2 (7 bases). The CDR3 has 15 residues. Germline V gene sequence: CDR1 SGHRS, CDR2 YFSETQ. Deletions cut 0 bases from V and 2 bases from J, with 12 bases between.

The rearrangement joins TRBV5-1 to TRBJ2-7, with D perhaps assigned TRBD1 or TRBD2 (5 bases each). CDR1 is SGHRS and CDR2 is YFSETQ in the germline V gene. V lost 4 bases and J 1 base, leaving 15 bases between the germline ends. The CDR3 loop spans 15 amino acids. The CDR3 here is CASSRGTVESYEQYF. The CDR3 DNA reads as TGCGCCAGCAGCCGTGGGACGGTGGAGTCCTACGAGCAGTACTTC.

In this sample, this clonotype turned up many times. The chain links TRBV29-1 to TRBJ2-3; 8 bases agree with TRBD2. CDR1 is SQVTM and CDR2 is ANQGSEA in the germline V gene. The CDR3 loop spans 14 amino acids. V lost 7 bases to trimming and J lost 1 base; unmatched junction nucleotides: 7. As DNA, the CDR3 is TGCAGCGCCGATGGACTAGCCGGCACAGATACGCAGTATTTT. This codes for CSADGLAGTDTQYF.

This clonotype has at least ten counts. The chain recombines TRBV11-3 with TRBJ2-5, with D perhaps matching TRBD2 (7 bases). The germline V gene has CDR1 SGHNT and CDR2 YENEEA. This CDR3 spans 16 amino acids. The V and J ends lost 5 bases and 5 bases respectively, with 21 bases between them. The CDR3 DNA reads TGTGCCAGCAGCCCACTGGGGGGGCTGAGAGGGGAGACCCAGTACTTC. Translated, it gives CASSPLGGLRGETQYF. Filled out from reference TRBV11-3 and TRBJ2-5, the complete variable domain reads EAGVVQSPRYKIIEKKQPVAFWCNPISGHNTLYWYLQNLGQGPELLIRYENEEAVDDSQLPKDRFSAERLKGVDSTLKIQPAELGDSAVYLCASSPLGGLRGETQYFGPGTRLLVL.

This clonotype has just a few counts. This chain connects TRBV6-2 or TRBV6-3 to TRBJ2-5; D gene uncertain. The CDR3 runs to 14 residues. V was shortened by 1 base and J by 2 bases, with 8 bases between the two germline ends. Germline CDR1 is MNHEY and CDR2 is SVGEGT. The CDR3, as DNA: TGTGCCAGCAGTTACTGGGCAGTTCAAGAGACCCAGTACTTC. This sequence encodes CASSYWAVQETQYF.

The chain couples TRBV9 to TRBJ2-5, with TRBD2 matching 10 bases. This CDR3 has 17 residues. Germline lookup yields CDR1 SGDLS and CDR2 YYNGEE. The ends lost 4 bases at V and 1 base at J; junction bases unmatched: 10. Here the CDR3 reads CASSSRSTSGAQETQYF. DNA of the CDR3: TGTGCCAGCAGCTCTCGTAGTACTAGCGGGGCCCAAGAGACCCAGTACTTC. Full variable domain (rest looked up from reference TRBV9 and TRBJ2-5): DSGVTQTPKHLITATGQRVTLRCSPRSGDLSVYWYQQSLDQGLQFLIQYYNGEERAKGNILERFSAQQFPDLHSELNLSSLELGDSALYFCASSSRSTSGAQETQYFGPGTRLLVL.

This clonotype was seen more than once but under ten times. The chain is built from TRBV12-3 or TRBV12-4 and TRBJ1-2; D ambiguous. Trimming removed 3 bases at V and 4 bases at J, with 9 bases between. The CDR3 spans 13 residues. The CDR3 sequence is CASSLASTYGYTF. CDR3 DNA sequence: TGTGCCAGCAGTTTGGCCAGTACCTATGGCTACACCTTC.

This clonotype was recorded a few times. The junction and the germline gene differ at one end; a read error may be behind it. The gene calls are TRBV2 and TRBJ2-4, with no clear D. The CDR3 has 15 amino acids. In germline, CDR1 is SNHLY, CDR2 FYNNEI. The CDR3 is CARSELALAKNIQYF. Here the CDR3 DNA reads TGTGCCAGAAGTGAGCTTGCCCTAGCCAAAAACATTCAGTACTTC.

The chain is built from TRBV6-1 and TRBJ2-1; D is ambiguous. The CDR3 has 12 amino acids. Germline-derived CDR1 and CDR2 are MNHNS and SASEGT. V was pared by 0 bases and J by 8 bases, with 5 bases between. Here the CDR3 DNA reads TGTGCCAGCAGTGAAGCGTCCGATGAGCAGTTCTTC. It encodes CASSEASDEQFF.

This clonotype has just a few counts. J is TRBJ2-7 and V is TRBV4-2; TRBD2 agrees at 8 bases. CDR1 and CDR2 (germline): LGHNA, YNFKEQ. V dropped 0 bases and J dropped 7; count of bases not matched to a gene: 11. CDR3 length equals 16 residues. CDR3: CASSQDSPGGGQEQYF. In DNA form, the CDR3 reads TGTGCCAGCAGCCAAGATTCCCCCGGGGGGGGCCAGGAGCAGTACTTC.

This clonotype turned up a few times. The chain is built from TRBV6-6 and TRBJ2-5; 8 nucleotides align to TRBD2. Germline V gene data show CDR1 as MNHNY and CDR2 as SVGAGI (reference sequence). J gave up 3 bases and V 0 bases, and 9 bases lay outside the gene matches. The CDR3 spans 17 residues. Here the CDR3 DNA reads TGTGCCAGCAGTTACTCGAGTAGGCGGGGGGCAAAAGAGACCCAGTACTTC. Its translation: CASSYSSRRGAKETQYF.

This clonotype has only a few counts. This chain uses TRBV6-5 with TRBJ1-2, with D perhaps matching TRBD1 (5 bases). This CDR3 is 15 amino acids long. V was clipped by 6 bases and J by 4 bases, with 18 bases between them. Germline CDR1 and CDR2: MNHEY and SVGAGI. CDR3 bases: TGTGCCAGCAGGACCGCCCGGGGGGGGTCCTATGGCTACACCTTC. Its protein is CASRTARGGSYGYTF.

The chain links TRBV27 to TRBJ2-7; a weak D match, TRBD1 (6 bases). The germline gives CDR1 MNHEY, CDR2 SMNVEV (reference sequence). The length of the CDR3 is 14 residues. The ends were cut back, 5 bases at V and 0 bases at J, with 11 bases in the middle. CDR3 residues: CASSPRQDSYEQYF. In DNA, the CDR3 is TGTGCCAGCAGTCCGAGACAGGACTCCTACGAGCAGTACTTC.

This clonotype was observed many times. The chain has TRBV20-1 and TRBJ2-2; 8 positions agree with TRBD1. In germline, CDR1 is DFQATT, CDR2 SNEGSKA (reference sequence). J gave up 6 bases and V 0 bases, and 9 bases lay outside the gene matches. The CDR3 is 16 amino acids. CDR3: CSARDFQGARPGELFF. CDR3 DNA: TGCAGTGCTAGAGATTTCCAGGGGGCGCGTCCCGGGGAGCTGTTTTTT.

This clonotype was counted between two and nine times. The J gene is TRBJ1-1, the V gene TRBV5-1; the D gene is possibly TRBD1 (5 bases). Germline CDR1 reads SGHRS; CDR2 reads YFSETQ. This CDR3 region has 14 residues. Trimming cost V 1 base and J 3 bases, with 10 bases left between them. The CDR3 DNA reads TGCGCCAGCAGCTTGCTGAGCAGGGACACTGAAGCTTTCTTT. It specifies CASSLLSRDTEAFF.

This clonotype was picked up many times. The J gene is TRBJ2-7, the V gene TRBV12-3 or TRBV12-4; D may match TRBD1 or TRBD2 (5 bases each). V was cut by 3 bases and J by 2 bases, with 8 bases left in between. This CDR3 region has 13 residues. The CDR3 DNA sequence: TGTGCCAGCAGTTTCGGGGACGCCTACGAGCAGTACTTC. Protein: CASSFGDAYEQYF.

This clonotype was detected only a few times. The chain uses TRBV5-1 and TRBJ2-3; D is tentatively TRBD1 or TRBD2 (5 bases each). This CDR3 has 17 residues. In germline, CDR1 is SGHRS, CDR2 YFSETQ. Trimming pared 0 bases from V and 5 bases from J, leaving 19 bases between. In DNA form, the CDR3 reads TGCGCCAGCAGCTTGGCATCTTGGGAGCTTGGGGGAGATACGCAGTATTTT. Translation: CASSLASWELGGDTQYF.